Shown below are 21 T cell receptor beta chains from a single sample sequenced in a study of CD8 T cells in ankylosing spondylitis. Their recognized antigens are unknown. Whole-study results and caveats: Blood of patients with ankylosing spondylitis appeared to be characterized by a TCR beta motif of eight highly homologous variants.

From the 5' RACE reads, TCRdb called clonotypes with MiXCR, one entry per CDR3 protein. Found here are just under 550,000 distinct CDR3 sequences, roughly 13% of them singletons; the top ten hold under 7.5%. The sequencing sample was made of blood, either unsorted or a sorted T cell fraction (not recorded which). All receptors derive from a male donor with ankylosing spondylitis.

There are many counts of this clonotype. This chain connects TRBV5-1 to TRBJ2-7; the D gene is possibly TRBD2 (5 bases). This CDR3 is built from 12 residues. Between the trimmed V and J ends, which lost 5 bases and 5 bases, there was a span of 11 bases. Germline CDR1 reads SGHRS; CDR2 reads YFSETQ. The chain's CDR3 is CASSPFGDEQYF. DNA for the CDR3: TGCGCCAGCAGTCCCTTCGGGGACGAGCAGTACTTC.

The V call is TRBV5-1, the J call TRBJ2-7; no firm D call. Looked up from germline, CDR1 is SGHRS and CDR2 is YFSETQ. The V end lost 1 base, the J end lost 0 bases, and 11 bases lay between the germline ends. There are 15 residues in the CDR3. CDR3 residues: CASSLSGSFSYEQYF. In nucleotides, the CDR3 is TGCGCCAGCAGCTTGTCGGGCAGCTTCTCCTACGAGCAGTACTTC.

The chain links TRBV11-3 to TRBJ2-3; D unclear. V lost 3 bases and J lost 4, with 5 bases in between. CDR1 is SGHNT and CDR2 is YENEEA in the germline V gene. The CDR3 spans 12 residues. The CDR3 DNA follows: TGTGCCAGCAGCTTCGTCCCAGATACGCAGTATTTT. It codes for CASSFVPDTQYF.

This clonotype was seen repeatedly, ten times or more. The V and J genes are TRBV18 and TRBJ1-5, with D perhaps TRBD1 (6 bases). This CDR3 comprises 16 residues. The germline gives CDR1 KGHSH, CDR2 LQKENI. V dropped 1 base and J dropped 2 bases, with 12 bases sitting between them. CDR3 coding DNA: TGTGCCAGCTCACCACGGGGAGGGGGAGGCAATCAGCCCCAGCATTTT. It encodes CASSPRGGGGNQPQHF.

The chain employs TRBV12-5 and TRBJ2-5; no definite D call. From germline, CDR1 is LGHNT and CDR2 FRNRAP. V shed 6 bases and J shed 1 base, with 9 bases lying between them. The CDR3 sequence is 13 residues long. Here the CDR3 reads CASGGESQETQYF. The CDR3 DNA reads TGTGCTAGTGGAGGTGAGAGCCAAGAGACCCAGTACTTC. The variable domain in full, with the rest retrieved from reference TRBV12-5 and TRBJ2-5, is DARVTQTPRHKVTEMGQEVTMRCQPILGHNTVFWYRQTMMQGLELLAYFRNRAPLDDSGMPKDRFSAEMPDATLATLKIQPSEPRDSAVYFCASGGESQETQYFGPGTRLLVL.

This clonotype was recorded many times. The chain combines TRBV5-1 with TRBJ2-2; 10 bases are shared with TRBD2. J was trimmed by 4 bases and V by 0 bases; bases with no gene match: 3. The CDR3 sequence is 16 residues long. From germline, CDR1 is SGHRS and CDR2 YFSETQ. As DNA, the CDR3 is TGCGCCAGCAGCTTGGCGCCTAGCGGGAGCACCGGGGAGCTGTTTTTT. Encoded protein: CASSLAPSGSTGELFF. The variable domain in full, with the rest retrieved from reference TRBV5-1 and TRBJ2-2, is KAGVTQTPRYLIKTRGQQVTLSCSPISGHRSVSWYQQTPGQGLQFLFEYFSETQRNKGNFPGRFSGRQFSNSRSEMNVSTLELGDSALYLCASSLAPSGSTGELFFGEGSRLTVL.

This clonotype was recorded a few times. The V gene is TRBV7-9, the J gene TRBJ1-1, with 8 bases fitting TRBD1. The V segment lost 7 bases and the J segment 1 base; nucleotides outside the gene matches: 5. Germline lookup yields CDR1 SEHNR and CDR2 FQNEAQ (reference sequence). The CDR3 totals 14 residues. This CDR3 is CASNDRGPNTEAFF. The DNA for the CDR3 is TGTGCCAGCAACGACAGGGGCCCGAACACTGAAGCTTTCTTT.

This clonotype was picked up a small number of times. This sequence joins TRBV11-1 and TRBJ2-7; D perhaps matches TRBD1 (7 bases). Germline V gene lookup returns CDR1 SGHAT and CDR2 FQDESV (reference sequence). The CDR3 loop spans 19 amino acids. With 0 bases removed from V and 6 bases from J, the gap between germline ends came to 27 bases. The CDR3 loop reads CASSLARGVLTGHAGEQYV. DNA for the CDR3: TGTGCCAGCAGCTTAGCGCGGGGAGTTCTGACAGGGCATGCGGGCGAGCAGTACGTC.

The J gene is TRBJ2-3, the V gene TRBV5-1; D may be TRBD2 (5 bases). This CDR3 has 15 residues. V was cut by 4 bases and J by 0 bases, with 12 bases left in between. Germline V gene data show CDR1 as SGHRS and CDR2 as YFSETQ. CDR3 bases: TGCGCCAGCAGCCAGGATCCGGGGAGCACAGATACGCAGTATTTT. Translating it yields CASSQDPGSTDTQYF.

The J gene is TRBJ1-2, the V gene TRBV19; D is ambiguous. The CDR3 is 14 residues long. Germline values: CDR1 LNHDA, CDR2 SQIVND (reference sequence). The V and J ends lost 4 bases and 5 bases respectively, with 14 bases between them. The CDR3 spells CASSKVDRSYGYTF. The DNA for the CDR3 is TGTGCCAGTAGTAAGGTCGATAGAAGTTATGGCTACACCTTC.

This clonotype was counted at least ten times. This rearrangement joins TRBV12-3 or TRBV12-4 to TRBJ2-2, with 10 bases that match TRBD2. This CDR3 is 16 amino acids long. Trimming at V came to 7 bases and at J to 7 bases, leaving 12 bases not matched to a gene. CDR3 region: CASIGVLAGAYGELFF. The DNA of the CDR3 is TGTGCCAGCATAGGGGTGCTAGCGGGAGCTTACGGGGAGCTGTTTTTT.

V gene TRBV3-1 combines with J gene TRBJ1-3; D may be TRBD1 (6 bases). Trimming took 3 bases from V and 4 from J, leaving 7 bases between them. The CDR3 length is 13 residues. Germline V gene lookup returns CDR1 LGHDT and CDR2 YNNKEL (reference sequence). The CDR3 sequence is CASSHGQGNTIYF. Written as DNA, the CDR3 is TGTGCCAGCAGCCATGGACAGGGAAACACCATATATTTT.

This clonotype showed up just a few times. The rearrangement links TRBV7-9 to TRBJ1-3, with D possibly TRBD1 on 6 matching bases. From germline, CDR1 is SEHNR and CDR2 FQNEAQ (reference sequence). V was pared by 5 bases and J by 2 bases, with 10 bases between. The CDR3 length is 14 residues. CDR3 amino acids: CASSTGQPGNTIYF. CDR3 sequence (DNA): TGTGCCAGCAGCACTGGACAGCCTGGAAACACCATATATTTT.

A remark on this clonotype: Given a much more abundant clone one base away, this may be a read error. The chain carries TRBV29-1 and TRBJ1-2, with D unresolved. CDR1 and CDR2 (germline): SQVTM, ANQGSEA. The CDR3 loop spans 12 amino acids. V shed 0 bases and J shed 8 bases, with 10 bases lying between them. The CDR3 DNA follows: TGCAGCGTTGAAGACAGCCCGAGGGGCTACACCTTC. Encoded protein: CSVEDSPRGYTF. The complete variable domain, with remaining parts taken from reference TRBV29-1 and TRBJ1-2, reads SAVISQKPSRDICQRGTSLTIQCQVDSQVTMMFWYRQQPGQSLTLIATANQGSEATYESGFVIDKFPISRPNLTFSTLTVSNMSPEDSSIYLCSVEDSPRGYTFGSGTRLTVV.

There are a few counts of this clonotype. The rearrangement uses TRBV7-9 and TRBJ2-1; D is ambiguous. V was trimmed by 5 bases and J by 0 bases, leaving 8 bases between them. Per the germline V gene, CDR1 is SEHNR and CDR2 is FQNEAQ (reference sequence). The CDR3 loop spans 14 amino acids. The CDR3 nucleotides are TGTGCCAGCAGCGACGGAAGCTCCTACAATGAGCAGTTCTTC. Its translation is CASSDGSSYNEQFF.

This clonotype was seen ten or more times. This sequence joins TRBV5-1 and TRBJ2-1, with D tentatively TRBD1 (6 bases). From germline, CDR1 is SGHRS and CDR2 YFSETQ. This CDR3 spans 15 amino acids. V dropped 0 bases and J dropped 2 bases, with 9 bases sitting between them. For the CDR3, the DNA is TGCGCCAGCAGCTTGGAGGGGGACGCCTACAATGAGCAGTTCTTC. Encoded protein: CASSLEGDAYNEQFF.

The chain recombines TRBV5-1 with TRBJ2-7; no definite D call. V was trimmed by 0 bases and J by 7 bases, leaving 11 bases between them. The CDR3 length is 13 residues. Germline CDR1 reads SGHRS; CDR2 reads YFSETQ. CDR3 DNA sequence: TGCGCCAGCAGCTTGGACCCAGCTAGTGAGCAGTACGTC. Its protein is CASSLDPASEQYV.

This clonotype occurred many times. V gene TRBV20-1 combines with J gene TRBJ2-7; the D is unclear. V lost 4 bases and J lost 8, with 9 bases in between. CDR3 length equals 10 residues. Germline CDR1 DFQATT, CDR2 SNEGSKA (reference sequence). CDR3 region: CSATGSQQYF. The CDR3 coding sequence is TGCAGTGCTACGGGCAGCCAGCAGTACTTC.

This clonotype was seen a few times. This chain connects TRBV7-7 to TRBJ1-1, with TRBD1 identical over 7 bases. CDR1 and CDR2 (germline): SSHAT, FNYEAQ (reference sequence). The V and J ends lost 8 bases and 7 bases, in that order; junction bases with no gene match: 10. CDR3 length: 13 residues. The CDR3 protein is CASAEGAGSEAFF. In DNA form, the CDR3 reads TGTGCCAGCGCGGAGGGGGCAGGCAGTGAAGCTTTCTTT.

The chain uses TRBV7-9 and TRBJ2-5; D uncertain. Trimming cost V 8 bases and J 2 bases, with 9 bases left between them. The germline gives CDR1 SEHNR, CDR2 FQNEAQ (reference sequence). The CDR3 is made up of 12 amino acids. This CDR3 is CASRRFQETQYF. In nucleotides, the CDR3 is TGTGCCAGCCGGAGATTTCAAGAGACCCAGTACTTC.

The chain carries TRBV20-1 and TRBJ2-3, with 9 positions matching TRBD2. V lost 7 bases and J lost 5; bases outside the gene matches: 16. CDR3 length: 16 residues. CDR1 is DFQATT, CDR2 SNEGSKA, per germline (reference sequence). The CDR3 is CSGGEAGGPEGDTQYF. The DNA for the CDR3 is TGCAGTGGCGGGGAGGCGGGAGGGCCGGAAGGAGATACGCAGTATTTT.